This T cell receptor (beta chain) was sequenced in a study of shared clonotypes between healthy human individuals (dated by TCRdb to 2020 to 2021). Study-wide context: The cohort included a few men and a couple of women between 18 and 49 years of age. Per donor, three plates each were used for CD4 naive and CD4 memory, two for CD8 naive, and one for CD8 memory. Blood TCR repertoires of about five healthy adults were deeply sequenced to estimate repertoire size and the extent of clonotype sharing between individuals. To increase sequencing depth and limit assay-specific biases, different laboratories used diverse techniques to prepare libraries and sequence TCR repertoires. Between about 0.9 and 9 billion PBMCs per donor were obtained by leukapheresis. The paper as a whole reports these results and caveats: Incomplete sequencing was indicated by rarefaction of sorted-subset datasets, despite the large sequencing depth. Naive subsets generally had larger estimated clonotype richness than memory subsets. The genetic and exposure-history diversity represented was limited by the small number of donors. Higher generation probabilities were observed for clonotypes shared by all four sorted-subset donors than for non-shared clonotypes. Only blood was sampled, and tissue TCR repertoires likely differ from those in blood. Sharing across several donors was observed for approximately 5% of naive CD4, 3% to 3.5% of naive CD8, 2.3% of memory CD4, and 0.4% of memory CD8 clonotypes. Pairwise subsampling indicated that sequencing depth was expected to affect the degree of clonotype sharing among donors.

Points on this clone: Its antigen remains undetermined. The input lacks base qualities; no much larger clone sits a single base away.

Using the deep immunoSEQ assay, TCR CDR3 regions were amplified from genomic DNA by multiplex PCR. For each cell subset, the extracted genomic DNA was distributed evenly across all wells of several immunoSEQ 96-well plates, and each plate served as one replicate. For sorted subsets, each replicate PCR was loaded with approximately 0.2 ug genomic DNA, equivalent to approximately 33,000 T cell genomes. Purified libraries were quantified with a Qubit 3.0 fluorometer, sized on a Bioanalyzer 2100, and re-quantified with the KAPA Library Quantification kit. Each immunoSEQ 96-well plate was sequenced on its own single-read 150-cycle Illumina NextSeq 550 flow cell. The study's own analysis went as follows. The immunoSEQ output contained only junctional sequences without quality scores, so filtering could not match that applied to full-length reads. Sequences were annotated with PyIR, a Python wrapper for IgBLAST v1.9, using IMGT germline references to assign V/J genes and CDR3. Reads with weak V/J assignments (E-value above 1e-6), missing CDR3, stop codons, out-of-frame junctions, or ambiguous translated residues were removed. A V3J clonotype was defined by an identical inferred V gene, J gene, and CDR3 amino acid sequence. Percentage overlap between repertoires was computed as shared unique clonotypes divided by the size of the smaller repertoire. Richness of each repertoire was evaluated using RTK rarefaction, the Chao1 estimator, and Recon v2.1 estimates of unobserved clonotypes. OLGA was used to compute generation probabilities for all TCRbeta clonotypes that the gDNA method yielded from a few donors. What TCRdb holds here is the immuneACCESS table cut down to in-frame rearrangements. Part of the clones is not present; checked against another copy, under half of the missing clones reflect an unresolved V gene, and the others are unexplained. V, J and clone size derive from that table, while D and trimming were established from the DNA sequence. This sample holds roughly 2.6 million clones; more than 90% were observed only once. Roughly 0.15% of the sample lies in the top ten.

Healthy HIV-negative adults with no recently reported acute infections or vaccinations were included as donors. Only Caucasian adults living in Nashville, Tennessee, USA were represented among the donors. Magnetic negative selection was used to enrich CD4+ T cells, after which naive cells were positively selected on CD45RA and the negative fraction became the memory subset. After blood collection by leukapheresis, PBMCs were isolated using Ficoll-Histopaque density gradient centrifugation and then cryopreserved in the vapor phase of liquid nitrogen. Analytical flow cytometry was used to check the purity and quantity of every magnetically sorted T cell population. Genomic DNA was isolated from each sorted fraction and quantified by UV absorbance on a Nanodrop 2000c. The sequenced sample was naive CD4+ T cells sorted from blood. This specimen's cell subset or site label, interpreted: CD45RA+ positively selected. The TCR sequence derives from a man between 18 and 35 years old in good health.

The CDR3 sequence is CASHSPSSSWEQYF. In nucleotide form, the sequence is TGTGCCAGCCACAGCCCGTCTTCGAGTTGGGAGCAGTACTTC. Recombination joined TRBV6-1 with TRBJ2-7; no D segment can be confidently identified. A distance of 21 bases separates the germline ends of V and J, which lose 8 bases and 7 bases respectively. Via the germline V gene, CDR1 is MNHNS and CDR2 SASEGT. Reading from cysteine to phenylalanine, the CDR3 counts 14 amino acids. The sequence is cut down to CDR3 DNA, 42 bases in frame from base 1.